Listed below are T cell receptor beta chains from one sample, sequenced in a study of T-cell reconstitution after alpha-beta-depleted transplantation in children. TCRdb re-derived calls from the PCR reads in MiXCR, one entry per CDR3 protein. The table lists fewer than 1 million distinct CDR3 sequences, less than 20% of them singletons, with about 4.6% in the top ten. The starting material was PBMCs, mostly from graft donor cells, obtained 360 days after TCRalphabeta/CD19-depleted stem cell transplant. All receptors derive from a male patient between 10 and 17 years old who had a stem cell transplant for acute lymphoblastic leukemia, so the T cells may come from the graft donor. Each CDR3 is given without its conserved first and last residue.

V: TRBV5-1
J: TRBJ2-2
CDR3: ASRVTSGSFTGELF

V: TRBV4-1
J: TRBJ2-3
CDR3: ASRQVGREAGADTQY

V: TRBV4-1
J: TRBJ2-7
CDR3: ASSQGQGLAGGTEQY

V: TRBV5-1
J: TRBJ2-1
CDR3: ASSQPPDSLFYNEQF

V: TRBV5-1
J: TRBJ2-7
CDR3: ASSGGTGGLHSYEQY

V: TRBV12-3/TRBV12-4
J: TRBJ2-7
CDR3: ASSSLSVYEQY

V: TRBV29-1
J: TRBJ2-7
CDR3: SVADRSYEQY

V: TRBV2
J: TRBJ1-1
CDR3: ASSEVGVNTEAF

V: TRBV18
J: TRBJ2-2
CDR3: ASSSAFATNTGELF

V: TRBV5-1
J: TRBJ1-1
CDR3: ASSLNRAGMNTEAF

V: TRBV14
J: TRBJ2-2
CDR3: ASSLAITGELF

V: TRBV6-1
J: TRBJ2-1
CDR3: ASSVNGGSYNEQF

V: TRBV6-1
J: TRBJ2-2
CDR3: ASSRKPLAGAGELF